The 11 T cell receptor beta chains below were found in one sample sequenced in a study of shared clonotypes between healthy human individuals. Assay used: immunoSEQ multiplex PCR; TCRdb lists only in-frame clones, some missing. The data contain fewer than 2.5 million clones, roughly 93% of them singletons. The sequenced material came from naive CD4+ T cells from PBMCs. Stated subset: CD45RA+ positively selected. Receptor source: a man younger than 35 in good health. Some clones in this sample may be carry-over from other donors' samples.

DNA of the CDR3: TGCGCCAGCAGTGGTGGATCCGGACACTATGGCTACACCTTC. Its protein is CASSGGSGHYGYTF. The chain is built from TRBV5-1 and TRBJ1-2, with unresolved D. Germline CDR1 is SGHRS and CDR2 is YFSETQ. V lost 5 bases and J lost 3, with 14 bases in between. CDR3 length equals 14 residues. Full variable domain (rest looked up from reference TRBV5-1 and TRBJ1-2): KAGVTQTPRYLIKTRGQQVTLSCSPISGHRSVSWYQQTPGQGLQFLFEYFSETQRNKGNFPGRFSGRQFSNSRSEMNVSTLELGDSALYLCASSGGSGHYGYTFGSGTRLTVV.

This rearrangement joins TRBV7-6 to TRBJ2-7; TRBD1 matches 7 bases. V lost 5 bases to trimming and J lost 1 base; unmatched junction nucleotides: 11. The CDR3 covers 16 residues. Per germline, CDR1 SGHVS and CDR2 FNYEAQ. In DNA form, the CDR3 reads TGTGCCAGCAGCCAGGGGGAATGGGCAGCTTCCTACGAGCAGTACTTC. This gives the protein CASSQGEWAASYEQYF.

This clone was detected once. The CDR3 protein is CASSLEDRGVDTGELFF. The CDR3 coding sequence is TGTGCCAGCAGCTTAGAGGACAGGGGGGTGGACACCGGGGAGCTGTTTTTT. The V and J genes are TRBV11-3 and TRBJ2-2, with 10 bases that match TRBD1. The J segment lost 3 bases and the V segment lost 0 bases, leaving 4 bases of the junction unmatched. The CDR3 covers 17 residues. Germline loops: CDR1 SGHNT, CDR2 YENEEA.

The chain carries TRBV11-2 and TRBJ2-2; no reliable D call. The CDR3 consists of 17 residues. Germline CDR1 is SGHAT and CDR2 is FQNNGV. V was clipped by 3 bases and J by 6 bases, with 20 bases between them. The DNA of the CDR3 is TGTGCCAGCAGCTTCCGGGCCAATTGGAAGGACCCCGGGGAGCTGTTTTTT. This encodes CASSFRANWKDPGELFF. The full variable domain, rest sourced from reference TRBV11-2 and TRBJ2-2, is EAGVAQSPRYKIIEKRQSVAFWCNPISGHATLYWYQQILGQGPKLLIQFQNNGVVDDSQLPKDRFSAERLKGVDSTLKIQPAKLEDSAVYLCASSFRANWKDPGELFFGEGSRLTVL.

V usage is TRBV7-9 and J usage is TRBJ2-5; D perhaps matches TRBD1 (5 bases). Trimming removed 3 bases from V and 1 base from J, with 21 bases in between. Per the germline V gene, CDR1 is SEHNR and CDR2 is FQNEAQ (reference sequence). CDR3 length: 18 amino acids. The CDR3 coding sequence is TGTGCCAGCAGCTTTGGTACAGGCCTACCCACCCGCCAAGAGACCCAGTACTTC. It translates to CASSFGTGLPTRQETQYF.

The V call is TRBV4-3, the J call TRBJ2-1; possibly TRBD2 for D (5 bases). Germline loops: CDR1 LGHNA, CDR2 YSLEER. The CDR3 is 14 amino acids. The V end lost 4 bases, the J end lost 4 bases, and 11 bases lay between the germline ends. CDR3 sequence reads: CASSRTGEYNEQFF. In nucleotides, the CDR3 is TGCGCCAGCAGCCGAACCGGGGAGTACAATGAGCAGTTCTTC.

This chain connects TRBV6-6 to TRBJ2-1; D is ambiguous. Per the germline V gene, CDR1 is MNHNY and CDR2 is SVGAGI (reference sequence). This CDR3 comprises 16 residues. V lost 2 bases and J lost 5, with 16 bases in between. The CDR3 here is CASSYGGRSVHNEQFF. The CDR3 nucleotides read TGTGCCAGCAGTTACGGCGGCAGGAGCGTCCACAATGAGCAGTTCTTC.

The DNA of the CDR3 is TGTGCCAGCAGCTTCCGGACAGGGGGCAACACTGAAGCTTTCTTT. Translation gives CASSFRTGGNTEAFF. V gene TRBV7-2 combines with J gene TRBJ1-1, with 11 bases identical to TRBD1. CDR1 is SGHTA, CDR2 FQGNSA, per germline. This CDR3 has 15 amino acids. V lost 3 bases to trimming and J lost 2 bases; unmatched junction nucleotides: 2.

This clone was seen a handful of times. The identical CDR3 is also encoded by other nucleotide sequences in the sample. In DNA form, the CDR3 reads TGCGCCAGCAGCTCCGGGACTCCCCAAGAGACCCAGTACTTC. Translated, it gives CASSSGTPQETQYF. The chain uses TRBV5-1 and TRBJ2-5; maybe TRBD2 (6 bases). This CDR3 contains 14 residues. The germline V and J ends were trimmed by 3 bases and 1 base, with 10 bases remaining between them. Germline V gene lookup returns CDR1 SGHRS and CDR2 YFSETQ.

The CDR3 reads CASSPAGTAAYEQYF. As DNA, the CDR3 is TGCGCCAGCAGCCCGGCCGGGACGGCAGCCTACGAGCAGTACTTC. The V gene is TRBV5-1, the J gene TRBJ2-7; D is tentatively TRBD1 or TRBD2 (5 bases each). The CDR3 length is 15 residues. Germline CDR1 SGHRS, CDR2 YFSETQ. Trimming removed 4 bases at V and 2 bases at J, with 16 bases between.

V and J are TRBV28 and TRBJ2-7; the D gene is possibly TRBD1 (6 bases). Per germline, CDR1 MDHEN and CDR2 SYDVKM. The CDR3 contains 15 residues. Trimming removed 10 bases at V and 2 bases at J, with 21 bases between. CDR3 sequence reads: CATQRHVQGAYEQYF. CDR3 nucleotides: TGTGCCACCCAACGACACGTACAGGGCGCCTACGAGCAGTACTTC.